The 24 T cell receptor beta chains presented below share a single source sample, sequenced in a study of vaccination and CD4 T cells after COVID-19. Treatment of the sample: approximately 11-day PBMC culture with coronavirus spike peptide pools or control peptides (ViraFEST assay). Sequencing of cultured CD4+ T cell DNA used the Oncomine TCR Beta short-read assay. Via MiXCR, TCRdb re-called the PCR reads, giving one row per CDR3 protein. The data contain approximately 10,000 distinct CDR3 sequences, over 50% of them singletons. These receptors' antigens are unknown. Sequencing was done on a sample of CD4+ T cells from blood, cultured in vitro. The receptors shown here come from a human donor who had recovered from COVID-19.

The rearrangement links TRBV4-3 to TRBJ2-3; D call uncertain. V lost 1 base, J lost 0 bases, and 14 bases lay in between. Germline assignment: CDR1 LGHNA and CDR2 YSLEER. This CDR3 has 17 amino acids. DNA of the CDR3: TGCGCCAGCAGCCAAGGGGCGACATCTTTCAGCACAGATACGCAGTATTTT. Translated, it gives CASSQGATSFSTDTQYF.

The rearrangement joins TRBV19 to TRBJ2-6, with D hard to call. Looked up from germline, CDR1 is LNHDA and CDR2 is SQIVND (reference sequence). V gave up 5 bases and J gave up 3 bases, with 17 bases separating them. The length of the CDR3 is 17 residues. CDR3 DNA: TGTGCCAGTAGTGCCCGGTGGGGTCGCCTTGGGGCCAACGTCCTGACTTTC. Its translation: CASSARWGRLGANVLTF.

The rearrangement uses TRBV6-1 and TRBJ2-1, with TRBD2 matching 10 bases. Germline trimming cut 8 bases from V and 6 bases from J; bases unmatched to any gene: 10. CDR1 and CDR2 from the germline V gene are MNHNS and SASEGT. The CDR3 length is 15 residues. CDR3 sequence (DNA): TGTGCCAGCTCCTCGGGGACTAGCGCCCGCAATGAGCAGTTCTTC. Its translation: CASSSGTSARNEQFF.

The rearrangement uses TRBV6-1 and TRBJ1-5; the D is unclear. The V end lost 8 bases, the J end lost 3 bases, and 11 bases lay between the germline ends. Germline CDR1 reads MNHNS; CDR2 reads SASEGT. The CDR3 loop spans 13 amino acids. The DNA of the CDR3 is TGTGCCAGCCGGAGGAACTTCAATCAGCCCCAGCATTTT. Translation: CASRRNFNQPQHF.

V and J are TRBV6-5 and TRBJ1-2; D gene ambiguous. The CDR3 has 15 residues. The V end lost 1 base, the J end lost 8 bases, and 17 bases lay between the germline ends. Germline lookup yields CDR1 MNHEY and CDR2 SVGAGI. The CDR3 here is CASSYFLESAGGYTF. The DNA of the CDR3 is TGTGCCAGCAGTTACTTTCTAGAGTCGGCGGGAGGCTACACCTTC.

The DNA of the CDR3 is TGTGCCAGCACCACCGTGGGGTTAGCGGGGACCGGGGAGCTGTTTTTT. Translating gives CASTTVGLAGTGELFF. The chain carries TRBV6-1 and TRBJ2-2; 8 nucleotides match TRBD2. V lost 7 bases, J lost 5 bases, and 12 bases stayed unmatched. Germline-derived CDR1 and CDR2 are MNHNS and SASEGT. The CDR3 loop spans 16 amino acids.

The V call is TRBV20-1, the J call TRBJ2-2; a weak D match, TRBD2 (6 bases). V was trimmed by 0 bases and J by 0 bases, leaving 8 bases between them. Germline V CDR1 and CDR2: DFQATT, SNEGSKA (reference sequence). The CDR3 has 15 amino acids. In DNA, the CDR3 is TGCAGTGCTAGAGACGGGAGATCGAACACCGGGGAGCTGTTTTTT. Protein: CSARDGRSNTGELFF.

This clonotype showed up just a few times. This sequence joins TRBV20-1 and TRBJ2-5; D might be TRBD1 or TRBD2, each matching 7 bases. CDR1 is DFQATT and CDR2 is SNEGSKA in the germline V gene (reference sequence). The V end lost 3 bases, the J end lost 5 bases, and 13 bases lay between the germline ends. The CDR3 runs 13 residues. The CDR3 bases are TGCAGTGCTAGGCGCAGGGGGGGGGAGACCCAGTACTTC. Its protein product is CSARRRGGETQYF.

Only a few counts were recorded for this clonotype. This sequence joins TRBV7-2 and TRBJ1-1, with TRBD1 matching 11 bases. Germline values: CDR1 SGHTA, CDR2 FQGNSA. The CDR3 totals 16 residues. With 3 bases clipped from V and 4 bases from J, the junction kept 7 bases outside the gene matches. DNA of the CDR3: TGTGCCAGCAGCTTCCGGGACAGGGGGTTAGCCACTGAAGCTTTCTTT. Translated: CASSFRDRGLATEAFF.

The chain carries TRBV7-9 and TRBJ2-7; the D gene is possibly TRBD2 (6 bases). The length of the CDR3 is 17 residues. Germline V gene data show CDR1 as SEHNR and CDR2 as FQNEAQ (reference sequence). The ends were cut back, 0 bases at V and 0 bases at J, with 15 bases in the middle. CDR3 sequence (DNA): TGTGCCAGCAGCTTAGCTATAACAAGCGGGTCCTCCTACGAGCAGTACTTC. The encoded protein is CASSLAITSGSSYEQYF.

Within the sample, this clonotype is medium-sized (0.01 to 0.1%). The genes are TRBV11-2 and TRBJ1-1; the match to TRBD1 covers 10 bases. The CDR3 loop spans 16 amino acids. Per the germline V gene, CDR1 is SGHAT and CDR2 is FQNNGV. Trimming removed 4 bases from V and 4 bases from J; junction bases left unmatched: 9. The CDR3 nucleotides read TGTGCCAGCAGCTCCTACGGACAGGGGGATAGCACTGAAGCTTTCTTT. As protein: CASSSYGQGDSTEAFF.

V gene TRBV20-1 combines with J gene TRBJ2-5, with 8 positions matching TRBD1. Germline V gives CDR1 DFQATT, CDR2 SNEGSKA (reference sequence). The CDR3 sequence is 13 residues long. The V segment lost 2 bases and the J segment 4 bases; nucleotides outside the gene matches: 3. The CDR3 DNA reads as TGCAGTGCTAGATCCACAGGGGGAGAGACCCAGTACTTC. Translated, it gives CSARSTGGETQYF.

V and J are TRBV25-1 and TRBJ1-4; no clear D gene. Looked up from germline, CDR1 is MGHDK and CDR2 is SYGVNS. V lost 4 bases and J lost 4, with 13 bases in between. This CDR3 region has 15 residues. CDR3 in DNA: TGTGCCAGCAGTGCCTCTGGTCTCGGTAATGAAAAACTGTTTTTT. Translated: CASSASGLGNEKLFF.

As to this clonotype: The CDR3 does not end in the conserved phenylalanine or tryptophan, so this is likely a read error. The rearrangement links TRBV19 to TRBJ2-3; 9 nucleotides match TRBD2. The CDR3 runs to 15 residues. The V and J ends lost 10 bases and 5 bases, in that order; junction bases with no gene match: 13. Germline CDR1 reads LNHDA; CDR2 reads SQIVND (reference sequence). The CDR3 DNA follows: TGTGCCACCACTTGGTTCGCGGGGGGGATAGATACGCAGTATTCT. Its translation is CATTWFAGGIDTQYS.

V usage is TRBV20-1 and J usage is TRBJ1-6; 11 bases line up with TRBD1. The length of the CDR3 is 13 residues. Unmatched junction bases numbered 1, after V lost 3 bases and J lost 9 bases. The germline gives CDR1 DFQATT, CDR2 SNEGSKA (reference sequence). CDR3 amino acids: CSARDRGLSPLHF. In DNA form, the CDR3 reads TGCAGTGCTAGGGACAGGGGGCTTTCACCCCTCCACTTT.

J is TRBJ2-2 and V is TRBV6-2 or TRBV6-3, with a weak D call TRBD2 (7 bases). This CDR3 spans 14 amino acids. Germline assignment: CDR1 MNHEY and CDR2 SVGEGT. V shed 8 bases and J shed 8 bases, with 18 bases lying between them. CDR3 sequence: CASRRGGGEGELFF. The CDR3 nucleotides read TGTGCCAGCCGGCGGGGAGGGGGTGAAGGGGAGCTGTTTTTT.

This chain joins TRBV6-1 and TRBJ2-5; D is undetermined. With 4 bases removed from V and 1 base from J, the gap between germline ends came to 4 bases. The CDR3 length is 12 residues. Per the germline V gene, CDR1 is MNHNS and CDR2 is SASEGT. DNA of the CDR3: TGTGCCAGCAGTGTGTTCCAAGAGACCCAGTACTTC. Its translation: CASSVFQETQYF.

This chain links TRBV7-8 with TRBJ1-1, with 11 nucleotides matching TRBD1. This CDR3 has 17 residues. CDR1 SGHVS and CDR2 FQNEAQ come from the germline V gene. V trimming: 2 bases; J trimming: 1 base; junction bases outside the gene matches: 6. CDR3 DNA: TGTGCCAGCAGCTTACGCCGGGACAGGGGGTGGAACACTGAAGCTTTCTTT. Protein: CASSLRRDRGWNTEAFF.

The V gene is TRBV6-1, the J gene TRBJ1-1; 7 bases map to TRBD1. Germline-derived CDR1 and CDR2 are MNHNS and SASEGT. Germline trimming cut 6 bases from V and 6 bases from J; bases unmatched to any gene: 10. CDR3 length: 14 residues. CDR3 DNA sequence: TGTGCCAGCAGACCAACAGGGGAAGGGGCTGAAGCTTTCTTT. Its translation is CASRPTGEGAEAFF.

The V gene is TRBV7-3, the J gene TRBJ1-1, with a weak D call TRBD1 (5 bases). V was clipped by 5 bases and J by 0 bases, with 13 bases between them. Germline CDR1 and CDR2: SGHTA and FQGTGA. The CDR3 is made up of 15 amino acids. The CDR3 spells CASSVQGSMNTEAFF. CDR3 DNA: TGTGCCAGCAGCGTTCAGGGTTCCATGAACACTGAAGCTTTCTTT.

This chain links TRBV7-2 with TRBJ2-5; 8 bases match TRBD2. J lost 2 bases, V lost 3 bases, and 8 bases had no gene match. The CDR3 has 16 amino acids. Germline CDR1 and CDR2: SGHTA and FQGNSA. Here the CDR3 reads CASSLDPRGVQETQYF. The CDR3 bases are TGTGCCAGCAGCTTGGACCCGCGGGGGGTACAAGAGACCCAGTACTTC. Together with reference TRBV7-2 and TRBJ2-5, the CDR3 gives the full variable domain: GAGVSQSPSNKVTEKGKDVELRCDPISGHTALYWYRQSLGQGLEFLIYFQGNSAPDKSGLPSDRFSAERTGGSVSTLTIQRTQQEDSAVYLCASSLDPRGVQETQYFGPGTRLLVL.

The chain has TRBV19 and TRBJ1-1; D remains unclear. Deletions cut 3 bases from V and 4 bases from J, with 9 bases between. CDR3 length equals 13 residues. Germline values: CDR1 LNHDA, CDR2 SQIVND (reference sequence). CDR3 DNA sequence: TGTGCCAGTAGTATGTATGGTGGCACTGAAGCTTTCTTT. As protein: CASSMYGGTEAFF.

The V and J genes are TRBV25-1 and TRBJ2-7, with a weak D call TRBD2 (6 bases). In germline, CDR1 is MGHDK, CDR2 SYGVNS. The length of the CDR3 is 15 residues. Trimming pared 1 base from V and 4 bases from J, leaving 14 bases between. The chain's CDR3 is CASSELDGRRYEQYF. CDR3 sequence (DNA): TGTGCCAGCAGTGAATTAGATGGGAGGCGTTACGAGCAGTACTTC.

The chain has TRBV20-1 and TRBJ1-5; 7 positions agree with TRBD1. The length of the CDR3 is 15 residues. Trimming took 4 bases from V and 0 from J; bases not matched to a gene: 6. CDR1 is DFQATT, CDR2 SNEGSKA, per germline (reference sequence). The CDR3, as DNA: TGCAGTGCTACCTCCCGACAGGGTAGCAATCAGCCCCAGCATTTT. Its protein product is CSATSRQGSNQPQHF.